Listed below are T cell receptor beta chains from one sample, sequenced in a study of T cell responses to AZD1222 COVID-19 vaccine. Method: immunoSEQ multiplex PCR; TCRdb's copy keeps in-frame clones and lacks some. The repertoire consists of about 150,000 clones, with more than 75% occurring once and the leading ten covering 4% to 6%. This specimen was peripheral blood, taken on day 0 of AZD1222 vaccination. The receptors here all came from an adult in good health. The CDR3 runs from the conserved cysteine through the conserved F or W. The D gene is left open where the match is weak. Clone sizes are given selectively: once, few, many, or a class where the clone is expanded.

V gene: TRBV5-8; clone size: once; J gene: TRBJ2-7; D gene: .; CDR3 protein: CASSSRTVDYEQYF; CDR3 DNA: TGTGCCAGCAGCTCTCGGACGGTCGACTACGAGCAGTACTTC
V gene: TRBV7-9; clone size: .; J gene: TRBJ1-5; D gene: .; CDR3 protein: CASSEAGVFNQPQHF; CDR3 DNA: TGTGCCAGCAGCGAGGCAGGGGTCTTCAATCAGCCCCAGCATTTT
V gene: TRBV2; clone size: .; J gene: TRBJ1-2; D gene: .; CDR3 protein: CASSALPVRGGYTF; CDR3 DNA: TGTGCCAGCAGTGCGTTGCCGGTTAGAGGAGGCTACACCTTC
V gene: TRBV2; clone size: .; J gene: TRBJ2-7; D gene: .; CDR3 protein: CASSLDLSTYEQYF; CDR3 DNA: TGTGCCAGCAGTTTGGACTTATCGACCTACGAGCAGTACTTC
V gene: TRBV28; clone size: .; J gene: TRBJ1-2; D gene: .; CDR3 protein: CASSDSLYGYTF; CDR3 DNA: TGTGCCAGCAGTGACTCCCTCTATGGCTACACCTTC
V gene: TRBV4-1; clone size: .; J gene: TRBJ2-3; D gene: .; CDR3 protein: CASSQLQGGSGTDTQYF; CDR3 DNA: TGCGCCAGCAGCCAACTTCAGGGGGGGAGTGGCACAGATACGCAGTATTTT
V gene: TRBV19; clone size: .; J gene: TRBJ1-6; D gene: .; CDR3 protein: CASSTGQYNSPLHF; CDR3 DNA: TGTGCCAGTAGTACGGGACAATATAATTCACCCCTCCACTTT
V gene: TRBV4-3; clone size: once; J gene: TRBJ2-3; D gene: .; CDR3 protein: CASSQGRADTQYF; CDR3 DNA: TGCGCCAGCAGCCAAGGCAGAGCAGATACGCAGTATTTT
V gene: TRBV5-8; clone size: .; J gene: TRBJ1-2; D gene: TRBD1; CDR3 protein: CASSTGTANNYGYTF; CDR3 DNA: TGTGCCAGCAGCACCGGGACAGCCAATAACTATGGCTACACCTTC
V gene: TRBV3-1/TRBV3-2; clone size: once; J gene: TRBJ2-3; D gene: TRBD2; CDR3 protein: CATTGEGDSGDTQYF; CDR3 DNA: TGTGCCACCACCGGGGAGGGCGACTCGGGAGATACGCAGTATTTT
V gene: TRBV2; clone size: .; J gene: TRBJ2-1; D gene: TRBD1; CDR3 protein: CARDRGLDEQFF; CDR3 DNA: TGTGCCAGGGACAGGGGTTTGGATGAGCAGTTCTTC
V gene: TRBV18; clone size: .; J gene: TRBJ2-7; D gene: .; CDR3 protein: CASSPRQPRDEQYF; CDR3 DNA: TGTGCCAGCTCACCGCGGCAGCCCAGGGACGAGCAGTACTTC
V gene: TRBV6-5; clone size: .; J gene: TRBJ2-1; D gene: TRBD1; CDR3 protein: CASNNRDSNNNEQFF; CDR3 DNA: TGTGCCAGCAACAACCGGGACAGCAACAACAATGAGCAGTTCTTC
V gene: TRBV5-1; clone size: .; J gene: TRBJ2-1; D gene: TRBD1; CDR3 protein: CASSLKNPGQGAKGAEQFF; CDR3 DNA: TGCGCCAGCAGCCTTAAAAATCCGGGACAGGGAGCCAAGGGGGCAGAGCAGTTCTTC
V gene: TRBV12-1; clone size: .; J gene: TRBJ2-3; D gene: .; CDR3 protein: CASSRPGLAGGIDTQYF; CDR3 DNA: TGTGCCAGCAGCCGTCCGGGACTAGCGGGAGGAATAGATACGCAGTATTTT
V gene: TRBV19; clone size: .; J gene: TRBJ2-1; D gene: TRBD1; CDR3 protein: CATATGGYNEQFF; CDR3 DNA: TGTGCCACCGCGACAGGGGGCTACAATGAGCAGTTCTTC
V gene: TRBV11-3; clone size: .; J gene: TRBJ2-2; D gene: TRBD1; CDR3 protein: CASSLEGQGLPGELFF; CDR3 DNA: TGTGCCAGCAGCTTAGAGGGACAGGGACTGCCCGGGGAGCTGTTTTTT
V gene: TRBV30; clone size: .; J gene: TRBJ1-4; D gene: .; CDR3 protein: CAWSVGQAEEKLFF; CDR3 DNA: TGTGCCTGGAGTGTAGGGCAGGCCGAAGAAAAACTGTTTTTT
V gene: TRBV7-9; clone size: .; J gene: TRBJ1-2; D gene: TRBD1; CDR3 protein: CASSLGASGTGYGYTF; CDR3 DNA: TGTGCCAGCAGCTTAGGCGCTTCCGGGACAGGGTACGGCTACACCTTC
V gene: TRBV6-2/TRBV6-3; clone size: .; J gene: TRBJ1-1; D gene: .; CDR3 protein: CASSYSLANTEAFF; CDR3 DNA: TGTGCCAGCAGTTACTCCCTAGCAAACACTGAAGCTTTCTTT
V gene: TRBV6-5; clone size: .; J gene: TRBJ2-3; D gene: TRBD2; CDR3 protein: CASRETSGRADTQYF; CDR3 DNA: TGTGCCAGCAGAGAGACTAGCGGGAGGGCAGATACGCAGTATTTT
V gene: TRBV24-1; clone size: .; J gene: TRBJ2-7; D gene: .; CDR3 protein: CATSDLGYEQYF; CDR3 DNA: TGTGCCACCAGTGATTTAGGGTACGAGCAGTACTTC
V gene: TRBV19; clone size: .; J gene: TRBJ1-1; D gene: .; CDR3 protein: CASSISSGGGSNTEAFF; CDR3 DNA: TGTGCCAGTAGTATTAGCAGCGGCGGGGGGAGCAACACTGAAGCTTTCTTT
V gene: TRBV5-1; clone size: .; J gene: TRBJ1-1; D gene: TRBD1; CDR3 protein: CASSRSGTGVSEAFF; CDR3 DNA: TGCGCCAGCAGCCGCTCCGGGACAGGGGTTTCTGAAGCTTTCTTT
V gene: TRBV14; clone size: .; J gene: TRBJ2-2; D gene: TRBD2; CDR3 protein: CASSQDGGSWTGELFF; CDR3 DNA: TGTGCCAGCAGCCAAGACGGCGGGAGTTGGACCGGGGAGCTGTTTTTT
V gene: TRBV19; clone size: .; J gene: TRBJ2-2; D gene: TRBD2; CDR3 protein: CASSISASGRIGELFF; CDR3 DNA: TGTGCCAGTAGTATAAGCGCTAGCGGGAGGATAGGGGAGCTGTTTTTT
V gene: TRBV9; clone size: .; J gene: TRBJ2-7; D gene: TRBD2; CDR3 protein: CASSAVAGASYEQYF; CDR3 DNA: TGTGCCAGCAGCGCAGTAGCGGGGGCCTCCTACGAGCAGTACTTC
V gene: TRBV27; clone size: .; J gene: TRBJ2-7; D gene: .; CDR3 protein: CASSPFRGSTYEQYF; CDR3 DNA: TGTGCCAGCAGTCCTTTTAGGGGGTCCACCTACGAGCAGTACTTC
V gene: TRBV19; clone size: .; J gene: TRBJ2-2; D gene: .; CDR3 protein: CASKVGGPNTGELFF; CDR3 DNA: TGTGCCAGTAAAGTAGGTGGGCCGAACACCGGGGAGCTGTTTTTT
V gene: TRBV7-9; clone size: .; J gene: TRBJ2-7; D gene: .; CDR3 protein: CASSLAGTIYEQYF; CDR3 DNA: TGTGCCAGCAGCTTAGCAGGGACGATCTACGAGCAGTACTTC
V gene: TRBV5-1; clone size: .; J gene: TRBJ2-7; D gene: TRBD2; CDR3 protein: CASSPGTSVPEQYF; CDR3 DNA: TGCGCCAGCAGCCCCGGGACTAGCGTCCCCGAGCAGTACTTC
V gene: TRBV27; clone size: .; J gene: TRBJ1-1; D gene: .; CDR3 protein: CASSFLIRGEFAEAFF; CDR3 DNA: TGTGCCAGCAGTTTTCTTATAAGAGGGGAGTTTGCTGAAGCTTTCTTT
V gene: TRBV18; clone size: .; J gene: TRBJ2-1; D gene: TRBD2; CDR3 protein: CASSPGGAGVFNEQFF; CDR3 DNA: TGTGCCAGCTCACCAGGTGGAGCGGGGGTCTTCAATGAGCAGTTCTTC
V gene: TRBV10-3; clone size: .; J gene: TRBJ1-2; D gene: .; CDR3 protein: CAISELTVNYGYTF; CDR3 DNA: TGTGCCATCAGTGAGTTGACAGTTAACTATGGCTACACCTTC
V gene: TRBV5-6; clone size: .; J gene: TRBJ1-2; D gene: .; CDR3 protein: CASSLERLQGYTF; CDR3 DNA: TGTGCCAGCAGCTTGGAACGCCTGCAGGGCTACACCTTC
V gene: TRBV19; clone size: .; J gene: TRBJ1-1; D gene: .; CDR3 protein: CASSILGNTEAFF; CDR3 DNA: TGTGCCAGTAGTATTTTGGGGAACACTGAAGCTTTCTTT
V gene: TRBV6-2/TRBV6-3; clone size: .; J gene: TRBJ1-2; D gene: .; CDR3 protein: CASSLLNLQVPYYGYTF; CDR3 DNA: TGTGCCAGCAGCCTATTAAATCTACAGGTGCCCTACTATGGCTACACCTTC
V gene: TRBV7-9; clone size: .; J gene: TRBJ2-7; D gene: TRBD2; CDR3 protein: CASSLVGTSAKNEQYF; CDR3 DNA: TGTGCCAGCAGCTTAGTGGGTACTAGCGCCAAGAACGAGCAGTACTTC
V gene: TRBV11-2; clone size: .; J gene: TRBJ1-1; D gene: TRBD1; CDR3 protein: CASSLDRTTPRAFF; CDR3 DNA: TGTGCCAGCAGCCTGGACAGGACCACTCCTAGGGCTTTCTTT
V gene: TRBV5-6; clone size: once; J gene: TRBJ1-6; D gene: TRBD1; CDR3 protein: CASSHWGPGGSPLHF; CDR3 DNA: TGTGCCAGCAGTCACTGGGGCCCAGGGGGATCACCCCTCCACTTT
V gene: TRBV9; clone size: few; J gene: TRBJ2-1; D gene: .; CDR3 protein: CASSVEVRDIWSYNEQFF; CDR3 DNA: TGTGCCAGCAGCGTAGAGGTCAGGGATATTTGGTCCTACAATGAGCAGTTCTTC
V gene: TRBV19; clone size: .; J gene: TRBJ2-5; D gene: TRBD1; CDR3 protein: CASSPRPGQGKGETQYF; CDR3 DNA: TGTGCCAGTAGTCCACGGCCGGGACAGGGGAAAGGGGAGACCCAGTACTTC
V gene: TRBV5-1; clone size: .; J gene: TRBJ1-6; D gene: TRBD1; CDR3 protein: CASSFQGAQGRSPLHF; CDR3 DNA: TGCGCCAGCAGCTTCCAGGGGGCGCAGGGGAGGTCACCCCTCCACTTT
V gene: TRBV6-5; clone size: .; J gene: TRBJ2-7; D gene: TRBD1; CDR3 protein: CASSYRGQGSEQYF; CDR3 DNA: TGTGCCAGCAGTTACCGGGGACAGGGTAGCGAGCAGTACTTC
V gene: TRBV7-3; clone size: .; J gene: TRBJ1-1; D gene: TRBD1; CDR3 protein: CASSLMEGGEAFF; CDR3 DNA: TGTGCCAGCAGCTTAATGGAAGGGGGCGAAGCTTTCTTT
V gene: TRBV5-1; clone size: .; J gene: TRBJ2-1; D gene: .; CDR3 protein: CASSLGGLDEQFF; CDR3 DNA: TGCGCCAGCAGCTTGGGGGGGTTGGATGAGCAGTTCTTC
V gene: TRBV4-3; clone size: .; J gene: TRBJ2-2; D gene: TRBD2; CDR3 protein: CASSQGGGPDTGELFF; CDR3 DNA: TGCGCCAGCAGCCAGGGCGGGGGGCCTGACACCGGGGAGCTGTTTTTT
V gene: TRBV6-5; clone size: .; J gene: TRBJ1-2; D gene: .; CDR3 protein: CASSYARGTSYGYTF; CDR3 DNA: TGTGCCAGCAGTTACGCGAGGGGCACCAGCTATGGCTACACCTTC
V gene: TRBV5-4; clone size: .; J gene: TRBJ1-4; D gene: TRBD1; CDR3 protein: CASSFGQGGNEKLFF; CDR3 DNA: TGTGCCAGCAGCTTTGGACAGGGTGGGAATGAAAAACTGTTTTTT
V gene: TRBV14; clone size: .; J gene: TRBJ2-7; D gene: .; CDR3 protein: CASSPIQGDEQYF; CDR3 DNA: TGTGCCAGCAGCCCCATACAGGGTGATGAGCAGTACTTC
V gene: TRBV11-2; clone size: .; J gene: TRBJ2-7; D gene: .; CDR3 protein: CASRTLISHEQYF; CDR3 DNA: TGTGCCAGCAGGACCTTAATTAGCCACGAGCAGTACTTC
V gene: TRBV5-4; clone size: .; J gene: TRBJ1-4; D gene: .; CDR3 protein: CASSVDRSTNEKLFF; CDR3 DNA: TGTGCCAGCAGCGTTGACAGATCAACTAATGAAAAACTGTTTTTT
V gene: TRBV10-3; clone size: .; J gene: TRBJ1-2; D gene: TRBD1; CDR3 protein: CATRITTGAYGYTF; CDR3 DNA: TGTGCCACTAGGATCACTACAGGGGCCTATGGCTACACCTTC
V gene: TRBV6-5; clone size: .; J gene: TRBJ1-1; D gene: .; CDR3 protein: CASLLWGGNTEAFF; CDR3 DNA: TGTGCCAGCCTCCTTTGGGGGGGGAACACTGAAGCTTTCTTT
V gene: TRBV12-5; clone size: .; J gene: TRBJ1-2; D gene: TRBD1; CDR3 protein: CVSKDLGDSHFGYGYTF; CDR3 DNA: TGTGTCAGTAAGGACCTTGGGGACAGCCATTTTGGGTATGGCTACACCTTC